This TCR beta chain is drawn from a study of shared clonotypes between healthy human individuals. In the study overall: Aged 18 to 49, the donors were two women and three men.

Recent vaccinations or acute infections were absent in the healthy HIV-negative adult donors. Sequencing was at deep level. This table comes from immunoSEQ multiplex PCR, and its TCRdb copy is limited to in-frame clones, with some not included. The repertoire holds a few hundred thousand clones, with around 80% as singletons. Study results and caveats: An effect of sequencing depth on clonotype sharing among donors was expected.

As to this clone: Antigen specificity is unknown.

Germline lookup yields CDR1 MRHNA and CDR2 SNTAGT. Between the trimmed V and J ends, which lost 4 bases and 0 bases, there was a span of 11 bases. The length of the CDR3 is 15 residues. The receptor's source is a woman in her forties in good health. Some clones in this sample may be carry-over from other donors' samples. The sample consisted of PBMCs. The V call is TRBV6-4, the J call TRBJ2-3, with D maybe TRBD2 (7 bases). CDR3 DNA: TGTGCCAGCAGTGTGGGGGGGCAGAGCACAGATACGCAGTATTTT. Amino acids: CASSVGGQSTDTQYF.